What follows describes a single T cell receptor beta chain. It lacks a known antigen. Library prep was done by the immunoSEQ multiplex PCR assay. A mixture of 60 forward primers for TCR Vbeta segments and 13 reverse primers for TCR Jbeta segments was used in the multiplex PCR. A multiplex PCR assay on genomic DNA amplified the CDR3 region of rearranged TCR beta genes. The Illumina HiSeq System was used to sequence the amplified TCR beta libraries as 87-base-pair reads. On the authors' methods: A later analysis tallied roughly 76 million unique TCR beta chains across the 666 repertoires, and some 12 million of those chains were shared by two or more donors. To remove PCR and sequencing errors, raw reads were error-corrected and collapsed into unique sequences using a nearest-neighbor algorithm that merged closely related sequences. To assign V, D and J gene segments, CDR3 sequences were aligned to IMGT reference sequences. For a sequence to be retained, at least a six-nucleotide match to both a V gene segment and a J gene segment was required. A rearrangement counted as productive if the CDR3 had no stop codons and remained in frame with V and J, and every other rearrangement counted as non-productive. Following IMGT convention, CDR3 was defined as the stretch from the second conserved V-encoded cysteine to the conserved J-encoded phenylalanine. The earlier analysis of fewer than 750 of the donors excluded sequences that lacked an unambiguous match to a single V gene segment. An earlier analysis of about 590 of the donors classified V segments as functional when productive rearrangements were above 56.7% and as segregating when the standard deviation between donors was above 5%. A statistical classification framework was developed to diagnose cytomegalovirus status using the catalog of TCR beta chain sequences. A later analysis assigned V and J genes by comparing TCR nucleotide sequences with IMGT/GENE-DB human TR gene sequences. A later analysis assigned CDR3 sequences and most-parsimonious VDJ recombination scenarios with the TCRdist pipeline. In a later analysis, each TCR beta chain was defined by its CDR3 amino acid sequence together with its V-gene family, and reads lacking a unique V-gene family were excluded. In a later analysis, several hundred highly shared, low-generation-probability nucleotide sequences were removed to address suspected cross-contamination and a sequencing artifact. In a later analysis, a clonal expansion index for each public chain was calculated from normalized within-repertoire ranks of inferred template counts. In a later analysis, generation probabilities were computed with a VDJ recombination model fitted to out-of-frame rearrangements, and the resulting probabilities were checked against IGoR. Hypergeometric tests were used in a later analysis to score TCR-TCR, TCR-HLA and TCR-CMV co-occurrence, with a repertoire-size bias correction applied to the TCR pairs. In a later analysis, false discovery rates were estimated by permuting HLA or CMV assignments 20 times. In a later analysis, co-occurring TCRs were grouped using DBSCAN, with TCRdist sequence similarity added in when clustering inside HLA-allele-positive subsets. Co-occurrence clustering excluded repertoires with fewer than 30,000 or more than 120,000 public chains, plus five with anomalous nucleotide sharing. The table comes from immuneACCESS by way of TCRdb, which keeps in-frame sequences with V and J called. Part of the clones is missing from these tables; in studies checked, under half for an unresolved V gene and the rest for unknown reasons. The DNA gave D and trimming, while V, J and clone size come from that table. The table for this sample records tens of thousands of clones. The top ten hold 9% to 15% of the sample.

CDR1 MNHEY and CDR2 SVGAGI were looked up in the germline V gene. Including cysteine and phenylalanine, the CDR3 has 15 amino acids. The sequence is cut down to CDR3 DNA, 45 bases in frame from base 1. V is cut back by 2 bases and J by 7 bases, with 9 bases in the junction unmatched. The data belong to a study of cytomegalovirus exposure and HLA in healthy donors (dated by TCRdb to about 2017). With regard to the full study: According to an earlier analysis of 587 of the donors, 200 million or so T cells yielded 100 million or so unique TCR beta sequences and 250 to 350 Gb of sequence data. Among 398 genotyped donors of the cohort, an average of approximately 230,000 unique TCR beta nucleotide sequences were sequenced per donor, about a sixth of them non-productive. Four to six DR-DQ haplotypes were handled as single units for association and clustering, since linkage in the cohort was strong. An early release covering approximately 600 HLA-typed donors comprised about 310 gigabases of sequencing data and tens of millions of unique TCR sequences. In addition to the first cohort of roughly 700 subjects, a separate validation cohort of approximately 110 different subjects was used. Genome-wide SNP genotypes for about 55% of the 666 donors were used in a later genetic analysis, which treated that subset as a discovery cohort. Every discovery cohort repertoire had been produced on one sequencing platform. Typing coverage differed by locus: A, B, C, DRB1 and DQB1 were typed in about 620-640 donors, DQA1 in 500 to 550, DPA1 in around 610, and DPB1 in approximately 450. Of the 300 to 500 genotyped donors, roughly 76% were placed in the genetic ancestry cluster associated with self-reported Caucasian donors. In the later analysis, no new phenotypic data were used to find candidate immune exposures; instead, reliance was placed on TCR beta sequences and their occurrence across donors. In a later analysis, previously published TCR beta repertoires from several hundred donors were re-analyzed and high-resolution HLA genotyping was added so that TCR occurrence patterns could be studied. HLA typing covered class I and class II loci at four-digit resolution. Donor age, sex, ethnicity and CMV serostatus were compiled alongside the repertoire data. Using immunosequencing, the study profiled T cell repertoires from around 680 subjects and related those repertoires to cytomegalovirus serostatus. The study was designed to test whether signatures of past pathogen exposure could be identified by cataloging public T cell receptors. An earlier analysis of approximately 580 of the donors used high-throughput TCR beta sequencing to judge whether each TCR beta V gene segment behaved as functional or pseudogenic. The study combined high-throughput TCR immunosequencing, statistical association of individual TCRs with disease status, and machine learning to predict cytomegalovirus infection status.

The cohort was made up of 666 healthy bone marrow donors. At the time of sampling, every cohort member was nominally healthy, though immune exposures that went unrecorded were likely present. The donor tested CMV seropositive, placing the donor among the 250 to 350 seropositive members of the cohort. Every donor gave a peripheral blood sample, and the peripheral blood mononuclear cells from that sample were used for TCR beta sequencing. The Qiagen DNeasy Blood Extraction Kit was used to extract genomic DNA from the blood cell samples. Here is what the overall study found, with its caveats: A later genetic analysis associated a missense DCLRE1C variant with V-gene and J-gene trimming of TCR beta chains, and an independent cohort replicated the association. This cohort had only TCR beta chains sequenced, and the lack of alpha or paired-chain data limited which features could be detected. The study gave a list of under 200 TCR beta chains associated with cytomegalovirus. A further reported finding was that TCR beta sequences accurately predicted the HLA-A and HLA-B alleles for most subjects in the first cohort. Strong co-occurrence of HLA alleles, especially DR and DQ, made assigning TCR associations to individual alleles difficult. Linkage disequilibrium might explain the correlated functional status among segregating V segments, but an unknown experimental factor could not be excluded. The 87-base-pair reads could not distinguish some IMGT-functional V segments, including TRBV6-2 and TRBV6-3, so those segments were excluded. Because counts were too low, 15 or so rarely observed V segments, including chromosome 9 orphons, were excluded from the earlier analysis of a few hundred of the donors. According to a later genetic analysis, donors in an Asian-associated ancestry cluster had fewer N-insertions in productive TCRs than the roughly 700-donor mean. Sequencing depth was assumed to be roughly uniform across donors in the presence/absence analyses, though that assumption may not hold. Broadly in line with IMGT annotations, most TCR beta V segments showed up in productive rearrangements about 90% or about 30% of the time in an earlier analysis of about 500 of the donors. CMV serostatus was the only immune exposure information available for the cohort. According to a later analysis, TCR association rates differed among HLA loci, with DRB1 alleles showing the most associated TCRs and HLA-C alleles showing the fewest. Because HLA typing was missing for some donors at each locus, association tests included only the typed subset. Most TCR sequences were observed very rarely across donors, whereas some public TCRs were present in many individuals. In a later analysis, HLA-associated TCR beta chains were found to be more clonally expanded and to have lower generation probabilities than equally common non-associated chains. In vitro tests confirmed that a few of the cytomegalovirus-associated TCR beta chains recognize cytomegalovirus antigens. A later analysis associated 17,000 or so TCR beta sequences with specific HLA alleles at a false discovery rate of 0.05. In a later analysis, most CMV-associated TCR beta chains were found to appear HLA-restricted, with HLA associations seemingly driven largely by CMV exposure. A later analysis reported that several top co-occurrence clusters appeared linked to parvovirus B19, influenza, CMV and Epstein-Barr virus. Cytomegalovirus status was reported to be diagnosed by the classifier with high specificity and sensitivity in both the original and validation cohorts. A cluster of highly shared sequence variants was judged likely to be a technical artifact of the sequencing pipeline. The authors suggested that the approach could potentially be generalized to other disease states and immunological phenotypes.

This receptor was taken from an older woman in good health and CMV-seropositive. Source material: PBMCs. The rearranged segments are TRBV6-5 and TRBJ2-7; 9 central nucleotides agree with TRBD1. The nucleotide sequence reads as follows: TGTGCCAGCAGTTACAGGACAGGGGAGCCCCGGGAGCAGTACTTC. It translates to CASSYRTGEPREQYF.